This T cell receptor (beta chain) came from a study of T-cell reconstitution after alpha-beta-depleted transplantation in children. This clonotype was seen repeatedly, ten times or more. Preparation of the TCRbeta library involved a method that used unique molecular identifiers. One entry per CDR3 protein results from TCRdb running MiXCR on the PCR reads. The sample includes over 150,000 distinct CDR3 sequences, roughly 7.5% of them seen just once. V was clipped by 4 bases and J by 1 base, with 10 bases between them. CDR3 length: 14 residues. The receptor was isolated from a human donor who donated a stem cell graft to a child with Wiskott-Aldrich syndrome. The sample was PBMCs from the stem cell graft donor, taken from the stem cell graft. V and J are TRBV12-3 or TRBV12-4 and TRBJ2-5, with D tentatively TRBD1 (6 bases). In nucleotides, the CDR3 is TGTGCCAGCAGTTCCTGGACAGTCCAAGAGACCCAGTACTTC. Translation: CASSSWTVQETQYF.